Following are 4 T cell receptor beta chains from one sample sequenced in a study of blood T cells in healthy people across ages. Then a second PCR, running roughly 7 to 11 cycles, was carried out with a sample-barcoded 5' primer and a J-beta primer mix. MiXCR, applied by TCRdb to the 5' RACE reads, yields one record per CDR3 protein. This table holds 1,100,000 or so distinct CDR3 sequences, under 45% found once. Sequencing input: blood. The receptor set was obtained from a woman aged 60-75 years in good health.

V and J are TRBV4-1 and TRBJ2-3; TRBD2 agrees at 8 bases. The CDR3 is made up of 15 amino acids. Per the germline V gene, CDR1 is MGHRA and CDR2 is YSYEKL. Trimming at V came to 8 bases and at J to 0 bases, leaving 7 bases not matched to a gene. The CDR3 DNA follows: TGCGCCAGCGGCCCAGCGGGAGTCAGCACAGATACGCAGTATTTT. It codes for CASGPAGVSTDTQYF.

This sequence joins TRBV3-1 and TRBJ2-2; D uncertain. This CDR3 spans 15 amino acids. V lost 3 bases, J lost 0 bases, and 8 bases lay in between. The germline gives CDR1 LGHDT, CDR2 YNNKEL (reference sequence). The CDR3 here is CASSHHRTNTGELFF. CDR3 DNA: TGTGCCAGCAGCCACCACAGAACGAACACCGGGGAGCTGTTTTTT.

The J gene is TRBJ2-1, the V gene TRBV20-1; the D is unclear. The CDR3 has 12 residues. Trimming cost V 3 bases and J 4 bases, with 7 bases left between them. Germline loops: CDR1 DFQATT, CDR2 SNEGSKA (reference sequence). CDR3 sequence reads: CSASSAYNEQFF. DNA of the CDR3: TGCAGTGCTAGCAGCGCTTACAATGAGCAGTTCTTC.

V and J are TRBV25-1 and TRBJ2-5, with D perhaps matching TRBD2 (7 bases). There are 14 residues in the CDR3. The ends were cut back, 1 base at V and 4 bases at J, with 10 bases in the middle. Germline CDR1 MGHDK, CDR2 SYGVNS. CDR3: CASSEWGGRETQYF. As DNA, the CDR3 is TGTGCCAGCAGTGAATGGGGGGGCAGAGAGACCCAGTACTTC.